This T cell receptor (beta chain) was sequenced during a study of T cells in Graves' hyperthyroidism and ophthalmopathy. Study conclusions and caveats: Ophthalmopathy, which appeared later, was predicted by the model a median 6.5 months before onset. Ophthalmopathy could be told apart from stable hyperthyroidism with a 13 V-J model.

Ophthalmopathy patients all had a Clinical Activity Score of at least 3, a NOSPECS grade of at least 4 and disease under 3 months old. Used for diagnoses were clinical symptoms, serum thyroxine and TRAb, thyroid ultrasound and orbital computed tomography. In this sample, this clonotype turned up many times. No antigen is known for it. The CDR3 contains 12 residues. V lost 3 bases to trimming and J lost 8 bases, with 11 bases between them. Germline CDR1 is SGDLS and CDR2 is YYNGEE. Amplified TCR beta CDR3 regions came from RNA transcripts. The TCR CDR3 was amplified in a first-round RT-PCR using the HTBI primer set. TCRdb re-called the multiplex PCR reads with MiXCR, one entry per CDR3 protein. Altogether 300,000 to 450,000 distinct CDR3 sequences are present, about a sixth being singletons, with the ten largest covering roughly 15%.

The V gene is TRBV9, the J gene TRBJ1-1, with a possible D match to TRBD1 (6 bases). The clonotype comes from a middle-aged woman with Graves' ophthalmopathy. The sample comprised blood. The CDR3 is CASSGGTPEAFF. Here the CDR3 DNA reads TGTGCCAGCAGCGGAGGGACACCCGAAGCTTTCTTT.